The 16 T cell receptor beta chains in this list originate from one sample, sequenced in a study of human T cells and chemical hapten exposure. As for time point: patch test 1, 2 weeks after DPC sensitization. The treatment is: therapeutic diphenylcyclopropenone sensitization with weekly scalp DPC. The study extracted total RNA from unfractionated whole blood. Using its own MiXCR run on the RACE reads, TCRdb lists one record per CDR3 protein. The sample records 40,000 to 65,000 distinct CDR3 sequences, more than 9.5% being singletons. Material: whole blood, obtained in connection with sensitization to the hapten diphenylcyclopropenone (DPC). The receptors come from a woman aged 40 to 55 with alopecia areata. Some clones in this sample may be carry-over from other donors' samples.

A few counts support this clonotype. This rearrangement joins TRBV7-6 to TRBJ2-3; D gene ambiguous. Looked up from germline, CDR1 is SGHVS and CDR2 is FNYEAQ. V lost 1 base and J 0 bases, leaving 8 bases between the germline ends. The CDR3 runs 15 residues. CDR3 sequence reads: CASSLVFPSTDTQYF. CDR3 nucleotides: TGTGCCAGCAGCTTAGTTTTCCCGAGCACAGATACGCAGTATTTT.

The rearrangement uses TRBV28 and TRBJ2-7; D not certain. This CDR3 comprises 12 residues. CDR1 is MDHEN, CDR2 SYDVKM, per germline. V lost 5 bases, J lost 6 bases, and 11 bases lay in between. DNA for the CDR3: TGTGCCAGCAGTCCGACGGGCAGCGAGCAGTACTTC. It is translated as CASSPTGSEQYF.

The chain couples TRBV4-3 to TRBJ1-1, with TRBD1 as a possible D gene (5 bases). This CDR3 region has 15 residues. Germline assignment: CDR1 LGHNA and CDR2 YSLEER. Trimming stripped 0 bases from V and 5 bases from J, with 13 bases between. The CDR3 sequence: CASSQDALGGTEAFF. DNA for the CDR3: TGCGCCAGCAGCCAAGACGCCCTTGGGGGTACTGAAGCTTTCTTT.

This clonotype was detected only a few times. V usage is TRBV10-3 and J usage is TRBJ1-5, with TRBD1 identical over 8 bases. Germline trimming cut 6 bases from V and 6 bases from J; bases unmatched to any gene: 10. Germline CDR1 ENHRY, CDR2 SYGVKD. The CDR3 covers 15 residues. The CDR3 DNA is TGTGCCATCAGCCCCCTGACAGGGGAGGGTCAGCCCCAGCATTTT. It codes for CAISPLTGEGQPQHF.

This clonotype was seen a few times. CDR3 sequence (DNA): TGTGCCAGCAGCTCGCCCTACAGGGGCGGGGAGCTGTTTTTT. It codes for CASSSPYRGGELFF. The J gene is TRBJ2-2, the V gene TRBV7-8; 7 bases match TRBD1. Germline V gene data show CDR1 as SGHVS and CDR2 as FQNEAQ. The V segment lost 4 bases and the J segment 7 bases; nucleotides outside the gene matches: 6. The CDR3 loop spans 14 amino acids.

The chain is built from TRBV29-1 and TRBJ2-5; TRBD2 agrees at 7 bases. Trimming at V came to 3 bases and at J to 5 bases, leaving 9 bases not matched to a gene. CDR1 and CDR2 (germline): SQVTM, ANQGSEA. The CDR3 runs to 14 residues. CDR3 sequence: CSVDGRELVETQYF. CDR3 DNA sequence: TGCAGCGTTGATGGGAGGGAGTTGGTGGAGACCCAGTACTTC.

This clonotype was seen only a few times. This chain joins TRBV28 and TRBJ1-1; D call uncertain. Trimming removed 6 bases from V and 6 bases from J, with 11 bases in between. In germline, CDR1 is MDHEN, CDR2 SYDVKM. There are 12 residues in the CDR3. CDR3 residues: CASSPTNAEAFF. The CDR3 DNA follows: TGTGCCAGCAGCCCCACGAATGCTGAAGCTTTCTTT.

This clonotype was seen ten or more times. The chain recombines TRBV7-8 with TRBJ2-3; D may be TRBD2 (5 bases). CDR1 is SGHVS, CDR2 FQNEAQ, per germline. This CDR3 contains 16 residues. V lost 3 bases and J lost 4, with 17 bases in between. The DNA for the CDR3 is TGTGCCAGCAGCTTCAGCCGGGTCCCGAGGGCAGATACGCAGTATTTT. It is translated as CASSFSRVPRADTQYF.

The J gene is TRBJ2-2, the V gene TRBV7-8, with D unclear. The CDR3 covers 14 residues. Germline V gene sequence: CDR1 SGHVS, CDR2 FQNEAQ. V dropped 3 bases and J dropped 1 base, with 6 bases sitting between them. In DNA, the CDR3 is TGTGCCAGCAGCTTTGGGATGAACACCGGGGAGCTGTTTTTT. It codes for CASSFGMNTGELFF.

This clonotype was counted at least ten times. The CDR3 protein is CASSRLSATNEKLFF. CDR3 bases: TGTGCCAGCAGCCGCCTTTCGGCAACTAATGAAAAACTGTTTTTT. The rearrangement links TRBV27 to TRBJ1-4; D not certain. This CDR3 has 15 amino acids. Trimming shortened V by 6 bases and J by 0 bases, and 11 bases separated the two germline ends. Germline V gene sequence: CDR1 MNHEY, CDR2 SMNVEV (reference sequence).

This clonotype showed up many times. This sequence joins TRBV5-5 and TRBJ2-7; 7 positions agree with TRBD1. This CDR3 is built from 13 residues. J gave up 5 bases and V 4 bases, and 6 bases lay outside the gene matches. Germline CDR1 is SGHKS and CDR2 is YYEKEE (reference sequence). CDR3: CASSRQGRDEQYF. In DNA, the CDR3 is TGTGCCAGCAGCCGACAGGGACGCGACGAGCAGTACTTC.

The V call is TRBV4-3, the J call TRBJ1-2, with 10 nucleotides matching TRBD1. This CDR3 is built from 18 residues. V shed 1 base and J 2 bases; nucleotides not matched to a gene: 10. CDR1 is LGHNA and CDR2 is YSLEER in the germline V gene. The CDR3, as DNA: TGCGCCAGCAGCCAAGCCCATCGTCCGACAGGGGGCAACTATGGCTACACCTTC. Its protein product is CASSQAHRPTGGNYGYTF.

This clonotype was detected a few times. The chain recombines TRBV28 with TRBJ2-3; TRBD2 matches at 7 bases. This CDR3 has 16 residues. Looked up from germline, CDR1 is MDHEN and CDR2 is SYDVKM. With V trimmed by 2 bases and J by 1 base, 6 bases remained unmatched. This CDR3 reads CASSLIIAGGTDTQYF. Here the CDR3 DNA reads TGTGCCAGCAGTTTAATAATCGCGGGAGGCACAGATACGCAGTATTTT.

The genes are TRBV30 and TRBJ2-5, with 11 bases aligning to TRBD1. Trimming took 4 bases from V and 3 from J; bases not matched to a gene: 10. Per the germline V gene, CDR1 is GTSNPN and CDR2 is SVGIG (reference sequence). This CDR3 region has 16 residues. The CDR3: CAWTKDRGRYEETQYF. The DNA of the CDR3 is TGTGCCTGGACTAAGGACAGGGGGCGTTACGAAGAGACCCAGTACTTC.

This clonotype came up a few times. The chain couples TRBV29-1 to TRBJ2-7, with a possible D match to TRBD2 (6 bases). This CDR3 has 13 amino acids. The V end lost 4 bases, the J end lost 2 bases, and 12 bases lay between the germline ends. Per the germline V gene, CDR1 is SQVTM and CDR2 is ANQGSEA. CDR3: CSVAGLPTYEQYF. The DNA of the CDR3 is TGCAGCGTTGCGGGACTTCCCACCTACGAGCAGTACTTC.

This clonotype has only a few counts. This chain links TRBV20-1 with TRBJ2-3; the D is unclear. The V end was cut by 3 bases, the J end by 3 bases, with 10 bases between. The CDR3 loop spans 13 amino acids. Per germline, CDR1 DFQATT and CDR2 SNEGSKA (reference sequence). DNA for the CDR3: TGCAGTGCTAGGAGTCGGCCGACAGATACGCAGTATTTT. Protein sequence: CSARSRPTDTQYF.